These 20 T cell receptor beta chains originate from one sample sequenced in a study of cytomegalovirus exposure and HLA in healthy donors. Primers included in the PCR were 60 Vbeta and 13 Jbeta primers. Produced via immunoSEQ multiplex PCR; TCRdb's table is partial and in-frame only. The sample includes roughly 150,000 clones, over 80% of them seen just once. Sequencing was performed on PBMCs. The source is a male donor in good health and CMV-seronegative.

This chain uses TRBV27 with TRBJ1-4; D not resolved. CDR3 size: 13 residues. The V end lost 7 bases, the J end lost 7 bases, and 13 bases lay between the germline ends. The germline CDR1 and CDR2 sequences are MNHEY and SMNVEV (reference sequence). This CDR3 is CASTGIRSEKLFF. The CDR3 nucleotides are TGTGCCAGCACCGGGATACGGAGTGAAAAACTGTTTTTT.

The count of this clone is one. This chain joins TRBV25-1 and TRBJ1-2, with no clear D. This CDR3 contains 15 residues. Germline V gene data show CDR1 as MGHDK and CDR2 as SYGVNS. The V gene lost 4 bases and the J gene lost 7 bases, with 19 bases spanning the gap. CDR3 DNA: TGTGCCAGCAGTGTCTCACACTCTCTGGACTCTGGCTACACCTTC. Translated, it gives CASSVSHSLDSGYTF.

This clone was seen only once. The rearrangement uses TRBV7-8 and TRBJ2-2; the D is unclear. Trimming took off 0 bases at V and 0 bases at J, with 5 bases between the two ends. In germline, CDR1 is SGHVS, CDR2 FQNEAQ. The CDR3 covers 15 residues. CDR3 residues: CASSLAGANTGELFF. The CDR3 DNA sequence: TGTGCCAGCAGCTTAGCTGGAGCGAACACCGGGGAGCTGTTTTTT.

The rearrangement links TRBV7-9 to TRBJ2-1, with TRBD1 matching over 7 bases. The V segment lost 1 base and the J segment 8 bases; nucleotides outside the gene matches: 8. Germline V gene data show CDR1 as SEHNR and CDR2 as FQNEAQ (reference sequence). CDR3 length equals 15 residues. As DNA, the CDR3 is TGTGCCAGCAGCTTAGTTACAGGGGTAGTCTATGAGCAGTTCTTC. It is translated as CASSLVTGVVYEQFF. The variable domain in full, with the rest retrieved from reference TRBV7-9 and TRBJ2-1, is DTGVSQNPRHKITKRGQNVTFRCDPISEHNRLYWYRQTLGQGPEFLTYFQNEAQLEKSRLLSDRFSAERPKGSFSTLEIQRTEQGDSAMYLCASSLVTGVVYEQFFGPGTRLTVL.

This chain joins TRBV27 and TRBJ1-2, with a weak D call TRBD1 (5 bases). Trimming took 5 bases from V and 6 from J, leaving 19 bases between them. CDR3 length: 15 amino acids. Germline V lookup: CDR1 MNHEY, CDR2 SMNVEV (reference sequence). The DNA for the CDR3 is TGTGCCAGCAGTCCTACAGGTCCGATGGCTCATGGCTACACCTTC. Translated, it gives CASSPTGPMAHGYTF.

The chain uses TRBV5-1 and TRBJ1-1, with 9 bases aligning to TRBD1. Losses at the gene ends were 0 bases for V and 1 base for J; bases not matched to a gene: 7. The CDR3 is 17 amino acids. Germline V lookup: CDR1 SGHRS, CDR2 YFSETQ. The CDR3 region is CASSLDPPGQGNTEAFF. As DNA, the CDR3 is TGCGCCAGCAGCTTGGATCCCCCGGGACAGGGGAACACTGAAGCTTTCTTT.

The chain has TRBV7-9 and TRBJ2-3, with TRBD2 matching 13 bases. Germline CDR1 and CDR2: SEHNR and FQNEAQ (reference sequence). The CDR3 runs 17 residues. V trimming: 4 bases; J trimming: 2 bases; junction bases outside the gene matches: 6. CDR3 sequence (DNA): TGTGCCAGCAGCTCGCTACTAGCGGGGGGGCCCACAGATACGCAGTATTTT. This codes for CASSSLLAGGPTDTQYF.

V usage is TRBV7-8 and J usage is TRBJ2-1; D is perhaps TRBD2 (5 bases). The CDR3 sequence is 14 residues long. CDR1 SGHVS and CDR2 FQNEAQ come from the germline V gene. V was shortened by 7 bases and J by 0 bases, with 10 bases between the two germline ends. CDR3 bases: TGTGCCAGCATCGGGGATTACTCCTACAATGAGCAGTTCTTC. It translates to CASIGDYSYNEQFF.

This clone was seen only once. The rearrangement uses TRBV27 and TRBJ1-1, with D perhaps TRBD1 (5 bases). The CDR3 has 13 residues. Between the trimmed V and J ends, which lost 6 bases and 11 bases, there was a span of 19 bases. Germline assignment: CDR1 MNHEY and CDR2 SMNVEV (reference sequence). The chain's CDR3 is CASSPGTIGWAFF. CDR3 sequence (DNA): TGTGCCAGCAGCCCCGGGACTATCGGTTGGGCTTTCTTT.

The V call is TRBV7-2, the J call TRBJ2-7; TRBD1 might be the D (5 bases). V lost 4 bases, J lost 4 bases, and 20 bases lay in between. Germline values: CDR1 SGHTA, CDR2 FQGNSA. The CDR3 sequence is 16 residues long. The CDR3 DNA sequence: TGTGCCAGCAGCTCAAGGCCTTTGGCAGGGAATTACGAGCAGTACTTC. The encoded protein is CASSSRPLAGNYEQYF. The variable domain in full, completed from reference TRBV7-2 and TRBJ2-7, reads GAGVSQSPSNKVTEKGKDVELRCDPISGHTALYWYRQSLGQGLEFLIYFQGNSAPDKSGLPSDRFSAERTGGSVSTLTIQRTQQEDSAVYLCASSSRPLAGNYEQYFGPGTRLTVT.

This rearrangement joins TRBV6-5 to TRBJ2-1, with D perhaps TRBD2 (6 bases). Trimming cost V 5 bases and J 7 bases, with 12 bases left between them. Per the germline V gene, CDR1 is MNHEY and CDR2 is SVGAGI. The CDR3 totals 13 residues. CDR3 nucleotides: TGTGCCAGCAGTGCACTAGCAGAGAATGAGCAGTTCTTC. Encoded protein: CASSALAENEQFF.

This chain joins TRBV29-1 and TRBJ2-6; D is unresolved. Germline CDR1 is SQVTM and CDR2 is ANQGSEA. CDR3 length equals 12 residues. V lost 5 bases, J lost 3 bases, and 5 bases lay in between. DNA for the CDR3: TGCAGCGTTCGCGATGGGGCCAACGTCCTGACTTTC. This encodes CSVRDGANVLTF.

The chain couples TRBV6-5 to TRBJ1-1; D is undetermined. The CDR3 length is 14 residues. Trimming left V 2 bases short and J 4 bases short, with 11 bases between. CDR1 is MNHEY and CDR2 is SVGAGI in the germline V gene. The CDR3 sequence is CASSYRLDSTEAFF. The CDR3 nucleotides are TGTGCCAGCAGTTACCGACTGGACTCCACTGAAGCTTTCTTT.

This rearrangement joins TRBV4-1 to TRBJ2-1; 9 nucleotides match TRBD2. V was pared by 1 base and J by 3 bases, with 7 bases of the junction left unmatched. Germline V lookup: CDR1 MGHRA, CDR2 YSYEKL. The CDR3 covers 17 residues. The CDR3 DNA sequence: TGCGCCAGCAGCCAAGTGTTAGCGGGGGTTAACTACAATGAGCAGTTCTTC. It is translated as CASSQVLAGVNYNEQFF.

This chain joins TRBV7-9 and TRBJ2-7, with 7 positions matching TRBD1. Germline CDR1 is SEHNR and CDR2 is FQNEAQ (reference sequence). This CDR3 contains 14 residues. V lost 6 bases, J lost 0 bases, and 5 bases stayed unmatched. Written as DNA, the CDR3 is TGTGCCAGCAGGCCGACAGGGAGCTCCTACGAGCAGTACTTC. This translates into CASRPTGSSYEQYF.

The CDR3 coding sequence is TGCGCCAGCAGCCCTGCGTCGGGGGGCATGGGCTACACCTTC. Its protein product is CASSPASGGMGYTF. This rearrangement joins TRBV5-1 to TRBJ1-2; D might be TRBD1 (6 bases). The CDR3 loop spans 14 amino acids. In germline, CDR1 is SGHRS, CDR2 YFSETQ. Trimming stripped 4 bases from V and 8 bases from J, with 18 bases between.

The rearrangement links TRBV18 to TRBJ1-1; possibly TRBD1 for D (5 bases). The CDR3 contains 19 residues. Germline V CDR1 and CDR2: KGHSH, LQKENI. The V and J ends lost 3 bases and 10 bases respectively, with 33 bases between them. CDR3 coding DNA: TGTGCCAGCTCACCTATTTACCGGAGGAGGGGTGAAGGTCCTAGGGCAGCTTTCTTT. It codes for CASSPIYRRRGEGPRAAFF.

The table lists this clone with a count of one. The V call is TRBV7-2, the J call TRBJ1-2; unclear D gene. CDR1 is SGHTA, CDR2 FQGNSA, per germline. With 2 bases removed from V and 1 base from J, the gap between germline ends came to 5 bases. The CDR3 has 13 residues. CDR3 coding DNA: TGTGCCAGCAGCTTAAACAATAACTATGGCTACACCTTC. This gives the protein CASSLNNNYGYTF.

The chain uses TRBV7-8 and TRBJ2-5; the D gene is possibly TRBD2 (5 bases). The CDR3 has 15 residues. Germline V gene data show CDR1 as SGHVS and CDR2 as FQNEAQ. The ends were cut back, 3 bases at V and 1 base at J, with 12 bases in the middle. CDR3: CASSFLRGFQETQYF. CDR3 sequence (DNA): TGTGCCAGCAGCTTCTTACGGGGTTTCCAAGAGACCCAGTACTTC.

The sample holds a few counts of this clone. The chain is built from TRBV5-1 and TRBJ2-1; 7 bases line up with TRBD1. CDR1 and CDR2 from the germline V gene are SGHRS and YFSETQ. With V trimmed by 4 bases and J by 4 bases, 8 bases remained unmatched. CDR3 size: 15 residues. CDR3 DNA: TGCGCCAGCAGCCAAAGACAGGGTATATACAATGAGCAGTTCTTC. Amino acid sequence: CASSQRQGIYNEQFF.